The 30 T cell receptor beta chains presented below share a single source sample, sequenced in a study of Ad26.COV2.S vaccination and SARS-CoV-2 variants. The treatment here: 15 to 20 received Ad26.COV2.S at low or high dose, single or two shots; five or six received placebo; per-sample allocation not given. The investigators took samples on day 63 after the first vaccine or placebo injection. Sequencing used immunoSEQ multiplex PCR; TCRdb keeps in-frame clones, though not all of them. The table has about 400,000 clones, 83% seen once. Sequences were derived from peripheral blood, sampled in a trial of Ad26.COV2.S vaccine versus placebo. The receptor source for this set is a person aged 18-60 years who received the Ad26.COV2.S COVID-19 vaccine or a placebo.

J is TRBJ2-1 and V is TRBV18, with D tentatively TRBD2 (6 bases). Trimming left V 2 bases short and J 8 bases short, with 10 bases between. The CDR3 extends over 13 amino acids. From germline, CDR1 is KGHSH and CDR2 LQKENI. The CDR3 here is CASSPRRDDEQFF. In DNA, the CDR3 is TGTGCCAGCTCACCAAGGAGGGACGATGAGCAGTTCTTC.

The chain is built from TRBV6-6 and TRBJ1-1; D is uncertain. Germline CDR1 is MNHNY and CDR2 is SVGAGI (reference sequence). Trimming shortened V by 2 bases and J by 7 bases, and 8 bases separated the two germline ends. The CDR3 loop spans 12 amino acids. The CDR3 loop reads CASSYGADEAFF. For the CDR3, the DNA is TGTGCCAGCAGTTACGGTGCGGATGAAGCTTTCTTT.

Only one count was recorded for this clone. This chain links TRBV15 with TRBJ2-3; 8 bases agree with TRBD2. The CDR3 runs 16 residues. The V and J ends lost 1 base and 4 bases, in that order; junction bases with no gene match: 7. Germline assignment: CDR1 LNHNV and CDR2 YYDKDF (reference sequence). The CDR3, as DNA: TGTGCCACCAGCAGAGGGAGCGGGAGAAAATCAGATACGCAGTATTTT. It specifies CATSRGSGRKSDTQYF.

V and J are TRBV4-2 and TRBJ2-5, with TRBD2 matching over 8 bases. Trimming at V came to 1 base and at J to 2 bases, leaving 12 bases not matched to a gene. This CDR3 has 18 amino acids. Germline CDR1 reads LGHNA; CDR2 reads YNFKEQ. In DNA form, the CDR3 reads TGTGCCAGCAGCCAAGGCTGGGACTCAAGCGGGGGTCAAGAGACCCAGTACTTC. It encodes CASSQGWDSSGGQETQYF.

The chain is built from TRBV15 and TRBJ1-2; 8 nucleotides line up with TRBD1. The CDR3 runs to 13 residues. V gave up 9 bases and J gave up 5 bases; unmatched junction bases: 8. Looked up from germline, CDR1 is LNHNV and CDR2 is YYDKDF (reference sequence). The CDR3 loop reads CATSRGRNYGYTF. CDR3 DNA: TGTGCCACGTCCAGGGGGCGAAATTATGGCTACACCTTC.

This clone was observed a single time. This sequence joins TRBV27 and TRBJ2-1; D may correspond to TRBD1 or TRBD2 (5 bases each). The CDR3 covers 13 residues. CDR1 is MNHEY, CDR2 SMNVEV, per germline (reference sequence). Trimming removed 6 bases from V and 8 bases from J, with 14 bases in between. The CDR3 sequence: CASRSWGSYEQFF. The DNA of the CDR3 is TGTGCCAGCAGATCTTGGGGGAGCTATGAGCAGTTCTTC.

The chain links TRBV6-2 or TRBV6-3 to TRBJ2-5; possible D gene TRBD1, 6 bases. In germline, CDR1 is MNHEY, CDR2 SVGEGT. The CDR3 contains 16 residues. The V end lost 0 bases, the J end lost 2 bases, and 13 bases lay between the germline ends. Here the CDR3 DNA reads TGTGCCAGCAGTTACTCTCGGGACACGCGACAAGAGACCCAGTACTTC. This encodes CASSYSRDTRQETQYF.

The chain joins TRBV5-1 to TRBJ2-7; TRBD1 matches 10 bases. J gave up 5 bases and V 3 bases, and 8 bases lay outside the gene matches. The CDR3 is 15 amino acids. The germline CDR1 and CDR2 sequences are SGHRS and YFSETQ. In nucleotides, the CDR3 is TGCGCCAGCAGCTACCTACCGGACAGGGGGGACGAGCAGTACTTC. Translated, it gives CASSYLPDRGDEQYF.

The chain links TRBV27 to TRBJ1-4, with D uncertain. Trimming removed 5 bases at V and 10 bases at J, with 20 bases between. CDR1 is MNHEY and CDR2 is SMNVEV in the germline V gene (reference sequence). The CDR3 spans 15 residues. CDR3 bases: TGTGCCAGCAGTCTCCACAGAGGCCGCTATGGAAAACTGTTTTTT. This sequence encodes CASSLHRGRYGKLFF. Full variable domain (rest looked up from reference TRBV27 and TRBJ1-4): EAQVTQNPRYLITVTGKKLTVTCSQNMNHEYMSWYRQDPGLGLRQIYYSMNVEVTDKGDVPEGYKVSRKEKRNFPLILESPSPNQTSLYFCASSLHRGRYGKLFFGSGTQLSVL.

The rearrangement links TRBV7-6 to TRBJ1-1; a weak D match, TRBD1 (5 bases). Per the germline V gene, CDR1 is SGHVS and CDR2 is FNYEAQ. Trimming pared 1 base from V and 5 bases from J, leaving 29 bases between. The CDR3 consists of 20 residues. CDR3 protein: CASSLGVRLGLLASRTEAFF. The CDR3 DNA follows: TGTGCCAGCAGCTTAGGGGTAAGGCTGGGACTGCTAGCCTCGAGGACTGAAGCTTTCTTT.

The chain joins TRBV9 to TRBJ1-1; 8 nucleotides line up with TRBD1. This CDR3 is 16 amino acids long. CDR1 is SGDLS and CDR2 is YYNGEE in the germline V gene. Trimming removed 0 bases from V and 1 base from J; junction bases left unmatched: 5. The CDR3 region is CASSVAGGVSNTEAFF. Here the CDR3 DNA reads TGTGCCAGCAGCGTAGCAGGGGGCGTATCGAACACTGAAGCTTTCTTT. Variable domain in full (rest from reference TRBV9 and TRBJ1-1): DSGVTQTPKHLITATGQRVTLRCSPRSGDLSVYWYQQSLDQGLQFLIQYYNGEERAKGNILERFSAQQFPDLHSELNLSSLELGDSALYFCASSVAGGVSNTEAFFGQGTRLTVV.

The V and J genes are TRBV4-2 and TRBJ2-5; 7 bases agree with TRBD1. The CDR3 spans 15 residues. CDR1 and CDR2 from the germline V gene are LGHNA and YNFKEQ. V trimming: 2 bases; J trimming: 1 base; junction bases outside the gene matches: 4. The CDR3 coding sequence is TGTGCCAGCAGCCAACTGACAGGGACCCAAGAGACCCAGTACTTC. Encoded protein: CASSQLTGTQETQYF.

The chain has TRBV10-3 and TRBJ1-3, with D unresolved. This CDR3 is built from 14 residues. Trimming removed 4 bases at V and 0 bases at J, with 7 bases between. Germline loops: CDR1 ENHRY, CDR2 SYGVKD. CDR3 protein: CAISAALSGNTIYF. The CDR3 DNA reads TGTGCCATCAGTGCGGCGCTCTCTGGAAACACCATATATTTT.

The CDR3 loop reads CASSNGRVSGNTIYF. CDR3 bases: TGTGCCAGCAGCAACGGACGGGTCTCTGGAAACACCATATATTTT. The chain has TRBV6-2 or TRBV6-3 and TRBJ1-3, with D uncertain. The CDR3 runs 15 residues. Germline CDR1 reads MNHEY; CDR2 reads SVGEGT. The V end lost 6 bases, the J end lost 0 bases, and 12 bases lay between the germline ends.

This clone was picked up a small number of times. The genes are TRBV4-3 and TRBJ2-3; 7 nucleotides match TRBD2. V trimming: 0 bases; J trimming: 3 bases; junction bases outside the gene matches: 6. Looked up from germline, CDR1 is LGHNA and CDR2 is YSLEER. The CDR3 consists of 16 residues. CDR3 region: CASSQDSPGGTDTQYF. CDR3 nucleotide sequence: TGCGCCAGCAGCCAAGATTCGCCCGGGGGGACAGATACGCAGTATTTT.

Details on this clone: The sample has other DNA sequences that encode this CDR3 too. The chain uses TRBV19 and TRBJ2-1; the D gene is possibly TRBD1 (6 bases). The length of the CDR3 is 14 residues. CDR1 is LNHDA and CDR2 is SQIVND in the germline V gene (reference sequence). The V end lost 6 bases, the J end lost 1 base, and 10 bases lay between the germline ends. The CDR3 protein is CASRGRGSYNEQFF. CDR3 in DNA: TGTGCCAGTAGGGGCAGGGGTTCCTACAATGAGCAGTTCTTC.

CDR3 DNA sequence: TGTGCCAGCAGTCAGAGGCGGGAGTGGTACGAGCAGTACTTC. Protein: CASSQRREWYEQYF. The V call is TRBV27, the J call TRBJ2-7, with 7 bases that match TRBD2. Looked up from germline, CDR1 is MNHEY and CDR2 is SMNVEV (reference sequence). Trimming took 5 bases from V and 4 from J; bases not matched to a gene: 8. This CDR3 has 14 residues.

The CDR3 region has the DNA TGTGCCAGCAGCTTAGGATGGACAGTGTACGAGCAGTACTTC. It yields the protein CASSLGWTVYEQYF. The chain joins TRBV7-9 to TRBJ2-7; D is possibly TRBD1 (6 bases). V was pared by 1 base and J by 4 bases, with 11 bases between. Germline V gives CDR1 SEHNR, CDR2 FQNEAQ (reference sequence). CDR3 length: 14 residues.

This clone has a handful of counts. This chain links TRBV29-1 with TRBJ1-1; the D is unclear. The CDR3 runs to 12 residues. V lost 4 bases to trimming and J lost 5 bases, with 11 bases between them. The V gene's germline CDR1 is SQVTM and CDR2 ANQGSEA. CDR3 DNA sequence: TGCAGCGTTGTAGCAGGTAGGACTGAAGCTTTCTTT. The encoded protein is CSVVAGRTEAFF.

This clone appeared once. This chain uses TRBV28 with TRBJ2-2; 7 bases fit TRBD1. This CDR3 contains 16 residues. Germline V gene data show CDR1 as MDHEN and CDR2 as SYDVKM. The ends lost 6 bases at V and 1 base at J; junction bases unmatched: 8. The CDR3 loop is CASSSAGQENTGELFF. DNA of the CDR3: TGTGCCAGCAGCTCCGCCGGACAGGAGAACACCGGGGAGCTGTTTTTT.

This clone was seen once. This chain connects TRBV29-1 to TRBJ2-3, with 7 bases that match TRBD2. With 4 bases clipped from V and 2 bases from J, the junction kept 6 bases outside the gene matches. The CDR3 runs 14 residues. The germline V gene encodes CDR1 SQVTM and CDR2 ANQGSEA. In DNA form, the CDR3 reads TGCAGCGTTGCGCGGGACTACACCACAGATACGCAGTATTTT. Protein sequence: CSVARDYTTDTQYF.

The rearrangement joins TRBV13 to TRBJ1-2, with D unresolved. The V end was cut by 5 bases, the J end by 8 bases, with 18 bases between. This CDR3 is built from 14 residues. Germline V CDR1 and CDR2: PRHDT, FYEKMQ (reference sequence). The CDR3 is CASSRQAISGGYTF. The CDR3, as DNA: TGTGCCAGCAGCCGCCAGGCGATTTCGGGCGGCTACACCTTC.

The CDR3, as DNA: TGCGCCAGCAGCCCCTTTGGGATAGGGCTCTACGAGCAGTACTTC. It yields the protein CASSPFGIGLYEQYF. V is TRBV4-1 and J is TRBJ2-7; no firm D call. CDR3 size: 15 residues. V gave up 4 bases and J gave up 3 bases, with 16 bases separating them. Germline V gene sequence: CDR1 MGHRA, CDR2 YSYEKL.

The chain employs TRBV12-5 and TRBJ1-1; 7 positions agree with TRBD1. The V and J ends lost 1 base and 4 bases, in that order; junction bases with no gene match: 3. Germline V CDR1 and CDR2: LGHNT, FRNRAP. The CDR3 is 14 residues long. For the CDR3, the DNA is TGTGCTAGTGGTTTGGGGGACAGAGCCACTGAAGCTTTCTTT. This translates into CASGLGDRATEAFF.

J is TRBJ1-1 and V is TRBV27; D is undetermined. The CDR3 has 14 residues. CDR1 is MNHEY, CDR2 SMNVEV, per germline (reference sequence). V lost 3 bases to trimming and J lost 1 base, with 9 bases between them. CDR3 loop: CASSFIRGNTEAFF. The CDR3, as DNA: TGTGCCAGCAGTTTCATACGGGGGAACACTGAAGCTTTCTTT.

The chain uses TRBV19 and TRBJ1-1, with D hard to call. V lost 2 bases to trimming and J lost 2 bases, with 12 bases between them. There are 15 residues in the CDR3. Germline V lookup: CDR1 LNHDA, CDR2 SQIVND (reference sequence). This CDR3 is CASSIRHGPNTEAFF. CDR3 nucleotide sequence: TGTGCCAGTAGTATAAGACATGGCCCCAACACTGAAGCTTTCTTT.

The chain combines TRBV6-6 with TRBJ1-1; D perhaps matches TRBD1 (6 bases). V lost 6 bases to trimming and J lost 1 base, with 9 bases between them. Germline CDR1 reads MNHNY; CDR2 reads SVGAGI (reference sequence). This CDR3 has 13 amino acids. The DNA of the CDR3 is TGTGCCAGCAGGCGACAGGAGAACACTGAAGCTTTCTTT. This encodes CASRRQENTEAFF.

V and J are TRBV10-3 and TRBJ2-3, with a tentative D call TRBD1 (5 bases). The CDR3 contains 14 residues. V dropped 8 bases and J dropped 0 bases, with 12 bases sitting between them. Germline CDR1 is ENHRY and CDR2 is SYGVKD. The CDR3 protein is CAIGADGSTDTQYF. For the CDR3, the DNA is TGTGCCATCGGGGCGGACGGAAGCACAGATACGCAGTATTTT.

The gene calls are TRBV23-1 and TRBJ2-7, with D unclear. TRBV23-1 is filed as an ORF, its function uncertain. Trimming removed 0 bases from V and 6 bases from J, with 6 bases in between. The CDR3 spans 12 residues. CDR3 sequence (DNA): TGCGCCAGCAGTCAATCGAATCGCGAGCAGTACTTC. As protein: CASSQSNREQYF.

This chain links TRBV14 with TRBJ2-7; D call uncertain. Between the trimmed V and J ends, which lost 8 bases and 7 bases, there was a span of 6 bases. There are 9 residues in the CDR3. Per germline, CDR1 SGHDN and CDR2 FVKESK. The CDR3 region has the DNA TGTGCCAGCTCCTTGGAGCAGTACTTC. Protein sequence: CASSLEQYF.